These T cell receptor beta chains were read from a single sample in a study of identical twins. TCRdb re-called the 5' RACE reads through MiXCR, storing one row per CDR3 protein. This sample has hundreds of thousands of distinct CDR3 sequences, with approximately 22% found just once. This same sample was also part of a study on T cells expressing NK-cell markers.

Sequenced input: PBMCs. The receptors derive from a woman under 30 in good health. Both conserved end residues are part of each CDR3. D genes are given only for firm matches. Clone size appears in some rows only: once, few, many, or a class for an expanded clone.

v_call,clone_size,j_call,d_call,cdr3_aa,cdr3_nt
TRBV30,.,TRBJ2-2,.,CAWSVHTGELFF,TGTGCCTGGAGTGTTCACACCGGGGAGCTGTTTTTT
TRBV29-1,.,TRBJ2-3,.,CSVGFPTDTQYF,TGCAGCGTTGGCTTTCCCACAGATACGCAGTATTTT
TRBV20-1,.,TRBJ2-3,.,CSASKAGTDTQYF,TGCAGTGCTAGCAAGGCGGGCACAGATACGCAGTATTTT
TRBV27,few,TRBJ2-3,TRBD2,CASSLSGSYRATDTQYF,TGTGCCAGCAGTTTGAGCGGGAGTTATCGAGCGACAGATACGCAGTATTTT
TRBV6-5,.,TRBJ2-1,TRBD1,CASSKSTGMGKDEQFF,TGTGCCAGCAGTAAATCGACAGGGATGGGTAAAGATGAGCAGTTCTTC
TRBV20-1,many,TRBJ1-2,.,CSATGDGYTF,TGCAGTGCTACAGGGGATGGCTACACCTTC
TRBV20-1,.,TRBJ2-5,.,CSAEMGVQETQYF,TGCAGTGCCGAGATGGGGGTTCAAGAGACCCAGTACTTC
TRBV11-2,.,TRBJ2-3,.,CASSLGWATVRDTQYF,TGTGCCAGCAGCTTAGGCTGGGCCACTGTACGCGATACGCAGTATTTT
TRBV24-1,few,TRBJ2-3,.,CATSDRRSNTDTQYF,TGTGCCACCAGTGACCGCCGGTCGAACACAGATACGCAGTATTTT
TRBV6-1,few,TRBJ1-1,.,CASNLMGGTEAFF,TGTGCCAGCAACCTAATGGGAGGCACTGAAGCTTTCTTT
TRBV20-1,.,TRBJ2-1,TRBD2,CSARDLGLAGYGERNEQFF,TGCAGTGCTAGAGATCTAGGACTAGCGGGATACGGGGAACGGAATGAGCAGTTCTTC
TRBV10-3,many,TRBJ1-2,.,CAIRGSGRAYGYTF,TGTGCCATCAGGGGCTCCGGTAGGGCTTATGGCTACACCTTC
TRBV5-5,.,TRBJ2-1,.,CASSLSVSDNEQFF,TGTGCCAGCAGCTTGTCTGTATCTGACAATGAGCAGTTCTTC
TRBV27,.,TRBJ2-5,.,CASMRMPGNKETQYF,TGTGCCAGCATGCGGATGCCCGGGAACAAAGAGACCCAGTACTTC
TRBV30,.,TRBJ2-1,TRBD2,CAWTLPSGNEQFF,TGTGCCTGGACTTTGCCTAGCGGTAATGAGCAGTTCTTC
TRBV6-5,few,TRBJ2-5,TRBD2,CASSYPGTSAQTQYF,TGTGCCAGCAGTTACCCTGGGACTAGCGCACAGACCCAGTACTTC
TRBV7-2,many,TRBJ2-5,.,CASSPWTQETQYF,TGTGCCAGCAGCCCCTGGACCCAAGAGACCCAGTACTTC
TRBV7-2,few,TRBJ1-1,.,CASGDMRLEAFF,TGTGCCAGCGGGGATATGAGGCTTGAAGCTTTCTTT
TRBV12-3/TRBV12-4,.,TRBJ1-2,.,CASRREGYGYTF,TGTGCCAGCCGTAGGGAGGGGTATGGCTACACCTTC
TRBV21-1,few,TRBJ1-1,.,CASSRAGENTEAFF,TGTGCCAGCAGCCGGGCGGGAGAGAACACTGAAGCTTTCTTT
TRBV6-5,few,TRBJ2-7,TRBD2,CASSYTASGLYEQYF,TGTGCCAGCAGTTACACGGCTAGCGGGCTGTACGAGCAGTACTTC
TRBV13,.,TRBJ2-6,.,CASSLTATGANVLTF,TGTGCCAGCAGCTTGACAGCCACTGGGGCCAACGTCCTGACTTTC
TRBV29-1,.,TRBJ2-1,TRBD2,CSGLAGGFNEQFF,TGCAGCGGATTAGCGGGAGGCTTCAATGAGCAGTTCTTC
TRBV4-3,.,TRBJ2-2,TRBD2,CASSPGLAGELFF,TGCGCCAGCAGCCCGGGACTAGCCGGGGAGCTGTTTTTT
TRBV20-1,.,TRBJ1-5,.,CSAFSSGAGHQPQHF,TGCAGTGCTTTCTCTTCTGGTGCAGGACATCAGCCCCAGCATTTT
TRBV20-1,.,TRBJ2-6,TRBD2,CSASFPSGDSGANVLTF,TGCAGTGCTAGTTTCCCTAGCGGGGACTCTGGGGCCAACGTCCTGACTTTC
TRBV20-1,many,TRBJ2-3,.,CSASPADTQYF,TGCAGTGCGTCACCTGCGGATACGCAGTATTTT
TRBV5-5,.,TRBJ2-1,.,CASSLEWTTYNEQFF,TGTGCCAGCAGCTTGGAGTGGACTACCTACAATGAGCAGTTCTTC
TRBV5-5,.,TRBJ2-3,.,CASTLDGWGTDTQYF,TGTGCCAGCACCCTGGACGGCTGGGGCACAGATACGCAGTATTTT
TRBV29-1,many,TRBJ2-1,TRBD2,CSVGKLADYNEQFF,TGCAGCGTTGGTAAGCTAGCGGACTACAATGAGCAGTTCTTC
TRBV9,.,TRBJ2-7,.,CASSVSTGTYEQYF,TGTGCCAGCAGCGTCAGCACCGGGACCTACGAGCAGTACTTC
TRBV11-2,.,TRBJ2-1,.,CASSVRSYNEQFF,TGTGCCAGCAGCGTGCGCTCCTACAATGAGCAGTTCTTC
TRBV12-3/TRBV12-4,few,TRBJ2-7,.,CATSRDSNYEQYF,TGTGCCACCAGTCGGGACTCCAACTACGAGCAGTACTTC
TRBV7-6,few,TRBJ2-1,TRBD2,CASSATSGTLNEQFF,TGTGCCAGCAGCGCCACTAGCGGGACCCTCAATGAGCAGTTCTTC
TRBV20-1,many,TRBJ1-1,TRBD1,CSARPGTGVTEAFF,TGCAGTGCTCGTCCCGGGACAGGGGTCACTGAAGCTTTCTTT
TRBV10-1,few,TRBJ2-3,.,CASSVGRGDTQYF,TGCGCCAGCAGTGTCGGAAGAGGAGATACGCAGTATTTT
TRBV5-1,few,TRBJ2-3,.,CASSSWGLATDTQYF,TGCGCCAGCAGCTCCTGGGGGCTAGCGACAGATACGCAGTATTTT
TRBV6-1,once,TRBJ1-1,.,CASSEAESPNTEAFF,TGTGCCAGCAGTGAAGCCGAGAGTCCTAACACTGAAGCTTTCTTT
TRBV5-1,few,TRBJ1-6,.,CASSLDGARNSPLHF,TGCGCCAGCAGCTTGGACGGGGCAAGGAATTCACCCCTCCACTTT
TRBV29-1,.,TRBJ2-2,.,CSVEVSGTGELFF,TGCAGCGTTGAGGTTTCGGGGACCGGGGAGCTGTTTTTT
TRBV12-5,.,TRBJ2-7,.,CASGLVRRGAARYEQYF,TGTGCTAGTGGTTTGGTACGCAGAGGGGCTGCCCGCTACGAGCAGTACTTC
TRBV2,.,TRBJ2-2,TRBD1,CASRRDRTNTGELFF,TGTGCCAGCAGGAGGGACAGAACGAACACCGGGGAGCTGTTTTTT
TRBV3-1,.,TRBJ2-1,TRBD2,CASSQEGTSGSSYNEQFF,TGTGCCAGCAGCCAAGAAGGGACTAGCGGGAGTAGCTATAATGAGCAGTTCTTC
TRBV12-3/TRBV12-4,.,TRBJ2-7,TRBD1,CASRGTGGWDEQYF,TGTGCCAGCAGAGGGACAGGGGGCTGGGACGAGCAGTACTTC
TRBV6-1,few,TRBJ1-5,.,CASREFGFYQPQHF,TGTGCCAGCAGGGAATTTGGGTTTTATCAGCCCCAGCATTTT
TRBV7-9,few,TRBJ2-3,.,CASSLVKGTDTQYF,TGTGCCAGCAGCTTAGTTAAAGGGACAGATACGCAGTATTTT
TRBV7-6,.,TRBJ2-2,TRBD1,CASSLVGQGVTGELFF,TGTGCCAGCAGCTTAGTAGGACAGGGAGTCACCGGGGAGCTGTTTTTT
TRBV9,.,TRBJ2-1,TRBD2,CASSSWTSQTDEQFF,TGTGCCAGCAGCTCTTGGACTAGCCAGACAGACGAGCAGTTCTTC
TRBV7-8,.,TRBJ2-7,.,CASSLGVGDITYEQYF,TGTGCCAGCAGCTTAGGAGTTGGGGACATTACCTACGAGCAGTACTTC
TRBV12-3/TRBV12-4,few,TRBJ2-7,.,CASSYLGDEQYF,TGTGCCAGCAGTTATCTGGGAGACGAGCAGTACTTC
TRBV6-1,few,TRBJ2-5,TRBD1,CASSPDRVGTQYF,TGTGCCAGCAGCCCCGACAGGGTGGGGACCCAGTACTTC
TRBV10-3,few,TRBJ2-7,.,CAISERTYYEQYF,TGTGCCATCAGTGAGAGGACATACTACGAGCAGTACTTC